This TCR beta chain came from a study of cytomegalovirus exposure and HLA in healthy donors. Whole-study results and caveats: Clonal expansion, a later analysis showed, was greater in HLA-associated TCR beta chains than in equally common others. In an earlier analysis, in fewer than 700 donors, most V segments appeared productive either ~87% or ~30% of the time. Testing in vitro showed a few CMV-associated chains specific for CMV antigens.

PCR employed 60 Vbeta and 13 Jbeta primers. Produced via immunoSEQ multiplex PCR; TCRdb's table is partial and in-frame only. The data hold about 200,000 clones, with about 79% observed a single time. As concerns this clone: What it recognizes is unknown.

The germline V gene has CDR1 DFQATT and CDR2 SNEGSKA (reference sequence). The CDR3 contains 11 residues. Trimming stripped 0 bases from V and 8 bases from J, with 7 bases between. The clonotype was recovered from a boy aged 2-15 years in good health and CMV-seronegative. V is TRBV20-1 and J is TRBJ1-2; D call uncertain. Input material: PBMCs. Here the CDR3 DNA reads TGCAGTGCTAGAGATGGGAGAGGCTACACCTTC. It is translated as CSARDGRGYTF.